Below, one T cell receptor (beta chain) is given with its context. This record comes from a study of blood T cell repertoires in COVID-19. Looked up from germline, CDR1 is SGDLS and CDR2 is YYNGEE. CDR3 length equals 18 residues. Trimming took off 0 bases at V and 1 base at J, with 17 bases between the two ends. Original processing methods: Reference gene primer amplification yielded estimated nucleated cell counts. Clones were sequenced by immunoSEQ multiplex PCR, and TCRdb holds only the in-frame ones, with some missing. V and J calls and clone size are as listed in that table; D and trimming were resolved from the DNA. This table has over 85,000 clones, more than 75% appearing once.

Sequenced: peripheral blood. The rearrangement joins TRBV9 to TRBJ1-3, with D possibly being TRBD1 (6 bases). The receptor was derived from a middle-aged man with active or convalescent COVID-19. The CDR3 DNA reads as TGTGCCAGCAGCGTAGCTATTCCTCGGACAGCATCTGGAAACACCATATATTTT. It encodes CASSVAIPRTASGNTIYF.